This record concerns one T cell receptor beta chain sequence. This specimen belongs to a study of regulatory T cells in long-lasting Graves disease. Regarding time point: newly diagnosed GD, antithyroid drugs for less than 3 months. From PBMCs, RNA was extracted and then used to make the TCR library. The TCR beta library used iRepertoire HTBI primers with Arm-PCR amplification of CDR3. TCRdb processed the multiplex PCR reads anew with MiXCR; each CDR3 protein has one entry. The table includes about 610,000 distinct CDR3 sequences, 15% to 20% detected once. Germline CDR1 is SGHRS and CDR2 is YFSETQ. Trimming cost V 2 bases and J 8 bases, with 17 bases left between them. This CDR3 comprises 15 residues. These sequences were also reported in another study, on T cells in Graves' hyperthyroidism and ophthalmopathy. That source adds: Ophthalmopathy was model-predicted a median around 6.1 months pre-onset.

This sequence was found in a man aged 18 to 29 with Graves disease. The sample was peripheral blood mononuclear cells (PBMCs), taken at new diagnosis, from a patient treated with antithyroid drugs. The V call is TRBV5-1, the J call TRBJ2-1, with D maybe TRBD1 (6 bases). The CDR3: CASSFGTPEEDEQFF. As DNA, the CDR3 is TGCGCCAGCAGCTTCGGGACACCCGAAGAAGATGAGCAGTTCTTC.